Below are 6 T cell receptor beta chains sequenced from a single sample in a study of control samples from healthy donors and cancer patients. The data were produced by immunoSEQ multiplex PCR, yet TCRdb's version contains in-frame clones alone and is incomplete. This sample yields approximately 52,000 clones, of which roughly 87% are seen a single time; 3% to 4% belongs to the top ten. The source material was blood. Every receptor here comes from a man aged 50-60 years in good health.

The chain's CDR3 is CASSSLPGYEQYF. DNA of the CDR3: TGTGCCAGCAGCTCACTTCCCGGCTACGAGCAGTACTTC. V usage is TRBV6-5 and J usage is TRBJ2-7; the D is unclear. The CDR3 contains 13 residues. The germline gives CDR1 MNHEY, CDR2 SVGAGI. V was cut by 6 bases and J by 3 bases, with 12 bases left in between.

This clone was picked up one time. Relative to the germline gene, one junction end is altered; a read error may explain this. V gene TRBV5-6 combines with J gene TRBJ2-1; no clear D. The V gene's germline CDR1 is SGHDT and CDR2 YYEEEE. The CDR3 loop spans 11 amino acids. The CDR3: CASSLYSEQFF. The CDR3 DNA is TGTGCCAGCAGCCTTTACAGTGAGCAGTTCTTC.

This chain connects TRBV6-4 to TRBJ2-1; 13 nucleotides line up with TRBD2. The CDR3 loop spans 15 amino acids. CDR1 MRHNA and CDR2 SNTAGT come from the germline V gene. V lost 8 bases and J lost 7; bases outside the gene matches: 8. The CDR3 loop is CASSQTSGRVNEQFF. As DNA, the CDR3 is TGTGCCAGCTCCCAAACTAGCGGGAGGGTTAATGAGCAGTTCTTC.

The chain joins TRBV5-1 to TRBJ2-3, with a weak D call TRBD2 (5 bases). The germline gives CDR1 SGHRS, CDR2 YFSETQ. V gave up 2 bases and J gave up 3 bases, with 10 bases separating them. The CDR3 length is 14 residues. The CDR3 loop is CASSLSGETDTQYF. The DNA of the CDR3 is TGCGCCAGCAGCTTATCCGGGGAGACAGATACGCAGTATTTT.

The J gene is TRBJ1-4, the V gene TRBV28; 7 bases are a match to TRBD1. CDR1 and CDR2 (germline): MDHEN, SYDVKM. The CDR3 spans 15 residues. V trimming: 4 bases; J trimming: 7 bases; junction bases outside the gene matches: 9. The CDR3 reads CASSWRTGRAEKLFF. DNA of the CDR3: TGTGCCAGCAGTTGGAGGACAGGAAGGGCTGAAAAACTGTTTTTT.

The table lists this clone with a count of one. This chain connects TRBV12-5 to TRBJ1-1; D is perhaps TRBD1 (6 bases). This CDR3 contains 15 residues. The germline V gene has CDR1 LGHNT and CDR2 FRNRAP. The V gene lost 0 bases and the J gene lost 3 bases, with 11 bases spanning the gap. The CDR3 coding sequence is TGTGCTAGTGGTTTGGTACAGGGACATGACACTGAAGCTTTCTTT. Amino acid sequence: CASGLVQGHDTEAFF.